This T cell receptor beta chain appears in the sequencing data of a study of blood T cells in healthy people across ages. General study findings and limits: Per-million-T-cell TCR beta diversity fell roughly linearly with age.

Germline V gene lookup returns CDR1 LGHDT and CDR2 YNNKEL (reference sequence). V was cut by 1 base and J by 10 bases, with 20 bases left in between. The CDR3 spans 17 residues. Isolation yielded PBMCs, at least 7 million per sample, in every case. With respect to this clonotype: The antigen remains unidentified.

A second about 6 to 12 cycle PCR used barcoded and J-beta primers. Every sample returned 2.5 million or more CDR3-containing paired-end reads. TCRdb reprocessed the 5' RACE reads with MiXCR, giving one entry per CDR3 protein. The sample holds hundreds of thousands of distinct CDR3 sequences, approximately 25% seen once. This sample also belongs to another study, concerning T cells of mothers and their children. From that report: There were no persistent microchimeric T cell clones detected.

The rearrangement uses TRBV3-1 and TRBJ1-6; possible D gene TRBD1, 6 bases. Sequenced sample: blood. The TCR comes from a boy aged 5-17 years in good health. Here the CDR3 reads CASSQAPPQGGNSPLHF. CDR3 bases: TGTGCCAGCAGCCAAGCTCCTCCACAGGGAGGGAACTCACCCCTCCACTTT.